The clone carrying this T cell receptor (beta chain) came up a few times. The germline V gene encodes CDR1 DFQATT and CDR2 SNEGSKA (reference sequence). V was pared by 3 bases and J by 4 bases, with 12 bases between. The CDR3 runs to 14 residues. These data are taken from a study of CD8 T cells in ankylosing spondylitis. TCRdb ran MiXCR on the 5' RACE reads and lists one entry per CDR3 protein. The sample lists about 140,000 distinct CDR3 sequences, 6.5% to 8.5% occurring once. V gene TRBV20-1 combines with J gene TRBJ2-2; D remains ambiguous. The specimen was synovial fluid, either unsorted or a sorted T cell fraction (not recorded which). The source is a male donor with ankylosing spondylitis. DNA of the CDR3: TGCAGTGCTAGTGAAGGGATGGGCACCGGGGAGCTGTTTTTT. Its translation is CSASEGMGTGELFF.